This T cell receptor beta chain was sequenced for a study of T cell changes during pregnancy in multiple sclerosis (dated by TCRdb to between 2018 and 2020). Study-level background: The study examined how the T cell repertoire changed over the course of pregnancy in women with multiple sclerosis.

This clone was counted a few times. What this receptor recognizes is not known. Base-call qualities are not available, and no considerably larger clone is one nucleotide away. Libraries were prepared through the immunoSEQ multiplex PCR assay. In TCRdb, the immuneACCESS table is reduced to in-frame sequences with V and J assigned. These tables do not hold every clone; where another copy was compared, an unresolved V gene accounts for under half, and the others remain unexplained. This sample is represented by about 89,000 clones; just over 90% of them were singletons. In total, the top ten clones hold roughly 2.1% of the sample. Looking up the germline V gene yields CDR1 SNHLY and CDR2 FYNNEI. The junction shows trimming of 8 bases on V and 5 bases on J, plus 12 bases between the germline ends. Taken from cysteine to phenylalanine, the CDR3 has 12 residues. Solely the CDR3 DNA is kept, with 36 bases framed from the first base.

The rearrangement combines TRBV2 with TRBJ1-1; the D segment cannot be called with confidence. This receptor was taken from a female donor in good health, enrolled as a control in a pregnancy study. The sequencing used peripheral blood, collected after pregnancy. The CDR3 sequence is CASPGSRTEAFF. In nucleotide form, the sequence is TGTGCCAGCCCGGGGTCACGGACTGAAGCTTTCTTT.